This T cell receptor (beta chain) was sequenced for a study of chemoradiotherapy in HPV16-positive cancers. Of note for this clone: What it binds is not known.

Assay: immunoSEQ multiplex PCR; the TCRdb copy retains only in-frame clones and omits some. The sample consists of tens of thousands of clones, about nine tenths of them appearing once. The V gene lost 5 bases and the J gene lost 6 bases, with 16 bases spanning the gap. The CDR3 length is 14 residues. From germline, CDR1 is SEHNR and CDR2 FQNEAQ (reference sequence). Study results and caveats: Candidate HPV-specific clones and E7-related TCR motifs grew in tumor during treatment.

This clonotype originated in a human donor with HPV-associated anogenital cancer. The J gene is TRBJ1-2, the V gene TRBV7-9; D not certain. Sequenced here: blood, sampled from a patient who underwent chemoradiotherapy. This CDR3 is CASSPWASSDGYTF. CDR3 sequence (DNA): TGTGCCAGCAGCCCTTGGGCCTCATCGGATGGCTACACCTTC.